The rows below give T cell receptor beta chains drawn from one sample of a study of blood T cell repertoires in COVID-19. The table came from immunoSEQ multiplex PCR; TCRdb's copy has only in-frame clones and leaves some out. Of fewer than 300,000 clones in the sample, 80% to 95% are singletons; the top ten hold approximately 2%. The sequenced material came from peripheral blood. These receptors were obtained from a woman between 25 and 40 years old with COVID-19, enrolled during active disease. Each CDR3 is given with its conserved first and last residue. A D gene is named only where the DNA matches it firmly. Clone size is not always given. Where it is, it says once, few, many or a class for expanded clones.

TRBV5-6	-	TRBJ2-7	-	TGTGCCAGCAGCCGGAAACAGGGTTACGAGCAGTACTTC	CASSRKQGYEQYF
TRBV6-4	few	TRBJ2-1	TRBD2	TGTGCCAGCAGTGAGCGGGAGAACAATGAGCAGTTCTTC	CASSERENNEQFF
TRBV13	once	TRBJ2-7	TRBD2	TGTGCCAGCAGCTTAGTTGGTAGCGGGAGCTCCTACGAGCAGTACTTC	CASSLVGSGSSYEQYF
TRBV19	-	TRBJ1-1	TRBD1	TGTGCCAGTGGACAGGGGGGTAACACTGAAGCTTTCTTT	CASGQGGNTEAFF
TRBV5-5	-	TRBJ2-1	-	TGTGCCAGCAGTCAGGGCGGGACAGATTTATACAATGAGCAGTTCTTC	CASSQGGTDLYNEQFF
TRBV7-6	-	TRBJ2-5	-	TGTGCCAGCAGCTTAACCGGTCTGGAGACCCAGTACTTC	CASSLTGLETQYF
TRBV6-6	-	TRBJ1-3	-	TGTGCCAGCAGCCCGTCTGGAAACACCATATATTTT	CASSPSGNTIYF
TRBV21-1	once	TRBJ2-3	-	TGTGCCAGCAGCATTAGCGGGAGGGCCGGGACAGATACGCAGTATTTT	CASSISGRAGTDTQYF
TRBV27	once	TRBJ1-1	-	TGTGCCAGCAGTTTATCACCGCTAATGAACACTGAAGCTTTCTTT	CASSLSPLMNTEAFF
TRBV27	-	TRBJ1-2	-	TGTGCCAGCAGGTCTCCAGGGGACGACTATGGCTACACCTTC	CASRSPGDDYGYTF
TRBV19	-	TRBJ2-1	TRBD2	TGTGCCAGTAGTACTCGGACTAGCGTCACCTACAATGAGCAGTTCTTC	CASSTRTSVTYNEQFF
TRBV5-5	once	TRBJ2-7	-	TGTGCCAGCAGCCTTGACAGTGAAGACTCCTACGAGCAGTACTTC	CASSLDSEDSYEQYF
TRBV27	-	TRBJ2-7	-	TGTGCCAGCGCAGCATACTACGTTAGCGGTCTCTCCTACGAGCAGTACTTC	CASAAYYVSGLSYEQYF
TRBV6-1	-	TRBJ1-5	-	TGTGCCAGCAGTGAATTGCGGAATCAGCCCCAGCATTTT	CASSELRNQPQHF
TRBV28	-	TRBJ1-2	TRBD1	TGTGCCAGCAGTCCGTGGACAGGGAAGGACTATGGCTACACCTTC	CASSPWTGKDYGYTF
TRBV28	-	TRBJ1-5	TRBD1	TGTGCCAGCAGCCCACAGGGGAGTGATTATCAGCCCCAGCATTTT	CASSPQGSDYQPQHF
TRBV19	-	TRBJ1-2	-	TGTGCCAGTAGTATCATGGATTGGGCCTATGGCTACACCTTC	CASSIMDWAYGYTF
TRBV18	-	TRBJ1-5	TRBD1	TGTGCCAGCTCGACCGGGACAGGGCATCAGCCCCAGCATTTT	CASSTGTGHQPQHF
TRBV6-2/TRBV6-3	-	TRBJ2-7	-	TGTGCCAGCAGTTTCAGCTCCTACGAGCAGTACTTC	CASSFSSYEQYF
TRBV6-2/TRBV6-3	few	TRBJ1-6	TRBD1	TGTGCCAGCAGCTCCGACAGGGGCCCCCTCCACTTT	CASSSDRGPLHF
TRBV3-1/TRBV3-2	once	TRBJ1-5	TRBD1	TGTGCCAGCAGCTTGGGACAGCACAATCAGCCCCAGCATTTT	CASSLGQHNQPQHF
TRBV28	-	TRBJ2-2	TRBD2	TGTGCCAGCAGTTCAGCAGGACTAGCGGGGACACAGAACACCGGGGAGCTGTTTTTT	CASSSAGLAGTQNTGELFF
TRBV10-3	-	TRBJ2-5	-	TGTGCCATCAGTGAGTCAGGACAGCAAGAGACCCAGTACTTC	CAISESGQQETQYF
TRBV19	-	TRBJ1-5	-	TGTGCCAGTAGTATAGCTGTAGTCAGGGGTAATCAGCCCCAGCATTTT	CASSIAVVRGNQPQHF
TRBV30	-	TRBJ2-1	TRBD2	TGTGCCTGGACCACCAGCGGGAAGGACTACAATGAGCAGTTCTTC	CAWTTSGKDYNEQFF
TRBV15	-	TRBJ2-5	TRBD1	TGTGCCACCAGCAGAGATTCTCCCTGGACAGGGGGGGAGACCCAGTACTTC	CATSRDSPWTGGETQYF
TRBV19	-	TRBJ2-3	-	TGTGCCAGTAGTATGGGGAAGGCGTCTGAGGGAGGTACGCAGTATTTT	CASSMGKASEGGTQYF
TRBV6-5	once	TRBJ2-1	-	TGTGCCAGCAGTTACGGGGGGAATGAGCAGTTCTTC	CASSYGGNEQFF
TRBV18	-	TRBJ1-2	-	TGTGCCAGCTCACCTCCCCTAGAACAGGGCAACTATGGCTACACCTTC	CASSPPLEQGNYGYTF
TRBV6-5	-	TRBJ1-5	-	TGTGCCAGCAGACCTAGACAGGGCAATCAGCCCCAGCATTTT	CASRPRQGNQPQHF
TRBV27	-	TRBJ2-1	TRBD1	TGTGCCAGCAGTTATCCTGGACAGGTTAATGAGCAGTTCTTC	CASSYPGQVNEQFF
TRBV19	-	TRBJ2-2	-	TGTGCCAGTAGTATAGATCGAACAGGGATCACCGGGGAGCTGTTTTTT	CASSIDRTGITGELFF
TRBV4-1	-	TRBJ2-7	TRBD2	TGCGCCAGCAGCCAAGCCTCCCCCGGGACTACCTACACCTACGAGCAGTACTTC	CASSQASPGTTYTYEQYF
TRBV4-2	-	TRBJ2-7	TRBD2	TGTGCCAGCAGCCAAGAGCTAGCGGGAGTCGGCGAGCAGTACTTC	CASSQELAGVGEQYF
TRBV28	once	TRBJ2-1	-	TGTGCCAGCAGTCCTCACAGGGCTCTACTCCTCAATGAGCAGTTCTTC	CASSPHRALLLNEQFF
TRBV30	few	TRBJ2-7	TRBD1	TGTGCCTGGAGTCCGGACAGGGACTACGAGCAGTACTTC	CAWSPDRDYEQYF
TRBV14	-	TRBJ2-2	TRBD1	TGTGCCAGCAGCGACAGGACAGGGGTCCACGGGGAGCTGTTTTTT	CASSDRTGVHGELFF
TRBV19	-	TRBJ2-2	TRBD1	TGTGCCAGTAGTATCTACAGGGGCCTTAACACCGGGGAGCTGTTTTTT	CASSIYRGLNTGELFF
TRBV27	-	TRBJ1-4	-	TGTGCCAGCAGTTTCTCGGGGGAATGGACTAATGAAAAACTGTTTTTT	CASSFSGEWTNEKLFF
TRBV5-1	once	TRBJ2-1	-	TGCGCCAGCAGCTTGAATCTAGGAAGCTACAATGAGCAGTTCTTC	CASSLNLGSYNEQFF
TRBV5-1	-	TRBJ2-1	-	TGCGCCAGCAGCTTGAGTAGCGGACGCTCCTACAATGAGCAGTTCTTC	CASSLSSGRSYNEQFF
TRBV19	-	TRBJ2-2	-	TGTGCCAGTAGTATAGGGTGGAGGGGGCTTGGCGGGGAGCTGTTTTTT	CASSIGWRGLGGELFF
TRBV30	-	TRBJ2-7	TRBD1	TGTGCCTGGAGTCCTGGGACAGGCGAGCAGTACTTC	CAWSPGTGEQYF
TRBV5-4	-	TRBJ2-3	TRBD2	TGTGCCAGCAGCCAGGGACTAGCGGGAGATACGCAGTATTTT	CASSQGLAGDTQYF
TRBV7-9	-	TRBJ2-5	TRBD1	TGTGCCAGCACCCGGACAGGCCTGACCCACGGGACCCAGTACTTC	CASTRTGLTHGTQYF
TRBV20-1	few	TRBJ1-6	-	TGCAGTGCTAGTATGGCTGAGGGCTCACCCCTCCACTTT	CSASMAEGSPLHF